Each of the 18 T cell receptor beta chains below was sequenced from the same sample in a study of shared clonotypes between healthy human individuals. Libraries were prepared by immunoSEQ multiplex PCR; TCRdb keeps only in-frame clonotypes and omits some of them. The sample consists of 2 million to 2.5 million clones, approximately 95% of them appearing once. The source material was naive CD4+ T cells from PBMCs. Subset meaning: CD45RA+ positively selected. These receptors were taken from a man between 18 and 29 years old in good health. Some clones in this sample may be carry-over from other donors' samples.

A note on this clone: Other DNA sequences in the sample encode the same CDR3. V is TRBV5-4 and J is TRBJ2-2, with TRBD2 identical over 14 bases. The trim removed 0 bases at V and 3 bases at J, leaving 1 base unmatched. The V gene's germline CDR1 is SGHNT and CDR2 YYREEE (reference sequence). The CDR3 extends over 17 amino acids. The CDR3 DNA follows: TGTGCCAGCAGCTTGGGGGGACTAGCGGGAGACACCGGGGAGCTGTTTTTT. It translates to CASSLGGLAGDTGELFF.

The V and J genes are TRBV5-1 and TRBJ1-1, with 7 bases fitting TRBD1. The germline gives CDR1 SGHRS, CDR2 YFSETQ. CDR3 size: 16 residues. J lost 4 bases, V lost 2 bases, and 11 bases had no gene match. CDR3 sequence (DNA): TGCGCCAGCAGCTTACGACAGGGTCGAAGGGTCACTGAAGCTTTCTTT. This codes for CASSLRQGRRVTEAFF.

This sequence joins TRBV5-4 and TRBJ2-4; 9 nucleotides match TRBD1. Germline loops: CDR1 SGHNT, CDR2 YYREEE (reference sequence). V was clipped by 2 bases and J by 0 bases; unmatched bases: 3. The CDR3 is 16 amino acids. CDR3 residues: CASSLGQGRAKNIQYF. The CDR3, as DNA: TGTGCCAGCAGCTTAGGACAGGGGCGAGCCAAAAACATTCAGTACTTC.

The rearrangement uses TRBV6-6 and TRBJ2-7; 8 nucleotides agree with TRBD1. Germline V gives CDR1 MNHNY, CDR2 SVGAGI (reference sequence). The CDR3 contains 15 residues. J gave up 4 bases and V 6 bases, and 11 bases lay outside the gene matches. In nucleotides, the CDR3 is TGTGCCAGCAGACCAACCCCAGGGGGCGCGTACGAGCAGTACTTC. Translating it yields CASRPTPGGAYEQYF.

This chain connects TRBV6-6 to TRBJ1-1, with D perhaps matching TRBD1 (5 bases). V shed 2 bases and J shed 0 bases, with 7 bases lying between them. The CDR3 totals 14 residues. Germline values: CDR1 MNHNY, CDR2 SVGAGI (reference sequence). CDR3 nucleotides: TGTGCCAGCAGTTACGGGGCAATGAACACTGAAGCTTTCTTT. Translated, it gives CASSYGAMNTEAFF.

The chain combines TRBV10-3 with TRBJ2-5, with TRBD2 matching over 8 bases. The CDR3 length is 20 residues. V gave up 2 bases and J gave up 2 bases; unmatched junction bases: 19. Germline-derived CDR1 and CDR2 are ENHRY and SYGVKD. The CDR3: CAISEILSGEVAGIQETQYF. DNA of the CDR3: TGTGCCATCAGTGAGATTCTATCCGGGGAGGTAGCGGGGATACAAGAGACCCAGTACTTC.

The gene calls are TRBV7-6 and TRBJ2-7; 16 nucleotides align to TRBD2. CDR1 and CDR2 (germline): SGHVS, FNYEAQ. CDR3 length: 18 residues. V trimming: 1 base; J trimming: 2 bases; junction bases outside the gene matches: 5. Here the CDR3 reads CASSLGGTSGRGAYEQYF. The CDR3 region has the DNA TGTGCCAGCAGCTTAGGAGGGACTAGCGGGAGGGGCGCCTACGAGCAGTACTTC.

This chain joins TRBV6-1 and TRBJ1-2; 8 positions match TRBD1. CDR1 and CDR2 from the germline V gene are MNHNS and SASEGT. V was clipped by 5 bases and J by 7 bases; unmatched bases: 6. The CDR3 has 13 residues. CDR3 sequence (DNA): TGTGCCAGCAGTTCACCGGACAGGGCTGGCTACACCTTC. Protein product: CASSSPDRAGYTF.

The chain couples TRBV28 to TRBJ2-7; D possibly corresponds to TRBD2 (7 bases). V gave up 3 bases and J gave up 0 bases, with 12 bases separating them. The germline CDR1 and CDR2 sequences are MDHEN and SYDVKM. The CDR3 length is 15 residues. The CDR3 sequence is CASSFDRTSSYEQYF. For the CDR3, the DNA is TGTGCCAGCAGTTTTGACAGGACTAGCTCCTACGAGCAGTACTTC.

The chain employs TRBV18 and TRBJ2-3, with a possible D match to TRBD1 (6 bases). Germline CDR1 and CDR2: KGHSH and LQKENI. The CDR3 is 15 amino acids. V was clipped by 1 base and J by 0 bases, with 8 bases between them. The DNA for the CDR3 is TGTGCCAGCTCACCACGGACAGAGAGCACAGATACGCAGTATTTT. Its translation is CASSPRTESTDTQYF.

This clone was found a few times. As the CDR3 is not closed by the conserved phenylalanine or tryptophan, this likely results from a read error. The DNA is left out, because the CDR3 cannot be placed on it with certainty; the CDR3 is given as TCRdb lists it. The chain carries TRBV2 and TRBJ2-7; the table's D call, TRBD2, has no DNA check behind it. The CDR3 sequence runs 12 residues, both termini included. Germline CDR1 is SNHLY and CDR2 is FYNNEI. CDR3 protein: CASSASSGSPSL.

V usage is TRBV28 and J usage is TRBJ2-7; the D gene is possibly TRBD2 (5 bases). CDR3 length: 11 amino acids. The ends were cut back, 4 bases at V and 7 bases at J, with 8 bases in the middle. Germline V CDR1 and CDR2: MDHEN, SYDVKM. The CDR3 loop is CASSYEGEQYF. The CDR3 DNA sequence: TGTGCCAGCAGTTACGAGGGAGAGCAGTACTTC.

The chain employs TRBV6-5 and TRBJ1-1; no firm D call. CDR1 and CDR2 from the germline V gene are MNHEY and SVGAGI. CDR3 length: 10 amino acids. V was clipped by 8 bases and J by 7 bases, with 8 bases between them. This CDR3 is CASGFFEAFF. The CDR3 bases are TGTGCCAGCGGATTTTTTGAAGCTTTCTTT.

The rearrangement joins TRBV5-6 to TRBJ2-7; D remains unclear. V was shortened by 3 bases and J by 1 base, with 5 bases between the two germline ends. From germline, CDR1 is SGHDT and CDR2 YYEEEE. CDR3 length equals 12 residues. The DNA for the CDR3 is TGTGCCAGCAGCTCTTGGTCCTACGAGCAGTACTTC. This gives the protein CASSSWSYEQYF.

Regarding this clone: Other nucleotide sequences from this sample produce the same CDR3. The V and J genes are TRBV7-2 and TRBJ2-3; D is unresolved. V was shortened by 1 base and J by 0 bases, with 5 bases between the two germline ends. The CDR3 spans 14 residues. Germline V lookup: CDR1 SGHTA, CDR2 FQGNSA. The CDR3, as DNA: TGTGCCAGCAGCTTAGACCGTAGCACAGATACGCAGTATTTT. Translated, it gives CASSLDRSTDTQYF.

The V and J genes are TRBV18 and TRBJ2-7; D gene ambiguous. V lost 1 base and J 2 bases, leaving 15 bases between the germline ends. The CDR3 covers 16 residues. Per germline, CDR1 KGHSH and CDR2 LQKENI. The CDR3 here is CASSPRERQLTYEQYF. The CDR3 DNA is TGTGCCAGCTCACCACGGGAACGGCAGTTAACCTACGAGCAGTACTTC.

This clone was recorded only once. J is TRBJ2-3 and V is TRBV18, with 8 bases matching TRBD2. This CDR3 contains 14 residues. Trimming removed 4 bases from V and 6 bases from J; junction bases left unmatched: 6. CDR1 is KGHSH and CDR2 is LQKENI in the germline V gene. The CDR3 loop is CASSLQRELDTQYF. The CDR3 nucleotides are TGTGCCAGCTCACTCCAGCGGGAGCTTGATACGCAGTATTTT. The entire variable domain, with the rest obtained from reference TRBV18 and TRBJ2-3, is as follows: NAGVMQNPRHLVRRRGQEARLRCSPMKGHSHVYWYRQLPEEGLKFMVYLQKENIIDESGMPKERFSAEFPKEGPSILRIQQVVRGDSAAYFCASSLQRELDTQYFGPGTRLTVL.

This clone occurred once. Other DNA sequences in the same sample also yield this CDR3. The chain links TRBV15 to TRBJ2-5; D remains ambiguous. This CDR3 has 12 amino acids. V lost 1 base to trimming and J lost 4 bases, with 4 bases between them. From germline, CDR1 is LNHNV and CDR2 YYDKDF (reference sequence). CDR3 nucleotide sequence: TGTGCCACCAGCAGAGCGTCAGAGACCCAGTACTTC. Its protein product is CATSRASETQYF.